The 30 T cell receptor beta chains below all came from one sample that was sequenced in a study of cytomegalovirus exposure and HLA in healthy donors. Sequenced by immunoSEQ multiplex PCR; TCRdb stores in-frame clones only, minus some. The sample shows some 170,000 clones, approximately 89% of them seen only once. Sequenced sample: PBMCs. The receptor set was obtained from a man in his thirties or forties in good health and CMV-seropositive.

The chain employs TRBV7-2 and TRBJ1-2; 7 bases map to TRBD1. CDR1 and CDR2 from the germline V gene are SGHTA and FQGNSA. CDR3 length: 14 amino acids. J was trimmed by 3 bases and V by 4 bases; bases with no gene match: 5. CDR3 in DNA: TGTGCCAGCAGCTCGAGAACAGGGGACTATGGCTACACCTTC. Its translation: CASSSRTGDYGYTF.

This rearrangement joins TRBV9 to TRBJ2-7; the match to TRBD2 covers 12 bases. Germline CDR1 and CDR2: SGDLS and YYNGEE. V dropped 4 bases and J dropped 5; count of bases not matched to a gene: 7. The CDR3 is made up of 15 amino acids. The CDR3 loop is CASSPGTSGFDEQYF. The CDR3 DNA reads TGTGCCAGCAGCCCGGGGACTAGCGGGTTCGACGAGCAGTACTTC. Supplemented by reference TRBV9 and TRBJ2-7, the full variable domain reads DSGVTQTPKHLITATGQRVTLRCSPRSGDLSVYWYQQSLDQGLQFLIQYYNGEERAKGNILERFSAQQFPDLHSELNLSSLELGDSALYFCASSPGTSGFDEQYFGPGTRLTVT.

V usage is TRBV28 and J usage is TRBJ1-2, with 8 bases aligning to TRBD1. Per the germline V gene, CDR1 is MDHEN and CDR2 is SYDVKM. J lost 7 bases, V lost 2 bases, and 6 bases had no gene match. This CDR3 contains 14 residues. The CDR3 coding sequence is TGTGCCAGCAGTTTACCCAGGGGGCTAACTGGCTACACCTTC. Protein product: CASSLPRGLTGYTF.

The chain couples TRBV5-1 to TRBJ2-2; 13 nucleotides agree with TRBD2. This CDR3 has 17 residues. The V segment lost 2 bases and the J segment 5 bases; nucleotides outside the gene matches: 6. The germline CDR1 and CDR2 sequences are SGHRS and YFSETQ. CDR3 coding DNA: TGCGCCAGCAGCTTCGGACTAGCGGGAGCCGGGACCGGGGAGCTGTTTTTT. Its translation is CASSFGLAGAGTGELFF.

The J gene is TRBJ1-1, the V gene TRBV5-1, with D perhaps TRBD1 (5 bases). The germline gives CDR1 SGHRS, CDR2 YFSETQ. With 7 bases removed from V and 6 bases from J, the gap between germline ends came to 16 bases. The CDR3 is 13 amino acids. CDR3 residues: CASHISWGAEAFF. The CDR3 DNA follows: TGCGCCAGCCATATTTCGTGGGGCGCTGAAGCTTTCTTT.

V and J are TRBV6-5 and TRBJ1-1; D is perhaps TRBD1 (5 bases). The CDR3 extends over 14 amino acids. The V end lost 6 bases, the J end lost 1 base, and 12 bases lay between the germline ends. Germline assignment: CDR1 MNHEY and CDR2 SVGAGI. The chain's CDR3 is CASRDDRGNTEAFF. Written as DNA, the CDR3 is TGTGCCAGCAGAGACGACAGAGGGAACACTGAAGCTTTCTTT.

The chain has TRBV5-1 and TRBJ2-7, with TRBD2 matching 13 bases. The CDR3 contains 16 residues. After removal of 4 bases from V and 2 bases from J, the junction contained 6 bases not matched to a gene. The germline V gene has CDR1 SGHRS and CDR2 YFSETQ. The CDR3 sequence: CASSVRLAGGPYEQYF. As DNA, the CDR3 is TGCGCCAGCAGCGTAAGACTAGCGGGGGGACCCTACGAGCAGTACTTC.

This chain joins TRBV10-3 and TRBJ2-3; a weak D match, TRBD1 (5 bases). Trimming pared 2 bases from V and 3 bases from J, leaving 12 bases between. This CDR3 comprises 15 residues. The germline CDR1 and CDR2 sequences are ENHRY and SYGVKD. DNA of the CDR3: TGTGCCATCAGTGAGACAGGTCGAGGTACAGATACGCAGTATTTT. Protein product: CAISETGRGTDTQYF.

The CDR3 here is CASSEGLAGSDTQYF. The CDR3 DNA reads TGCGCCAGCAGTGAGGGACTAGCGGGGTCGGATACGCAGTATTTT. The V and J genes are TRBV10-2 and TRBJ2-3; TRBD2 agrees at 12 bases. Germline trimming cut 2 bases from V and 6 bases from J; bases unmatched to any gene: 3. Looked up from germline, CDR1 is WSHSY and CDR2 is SAAADI. The CDR3 contains 15 residues.

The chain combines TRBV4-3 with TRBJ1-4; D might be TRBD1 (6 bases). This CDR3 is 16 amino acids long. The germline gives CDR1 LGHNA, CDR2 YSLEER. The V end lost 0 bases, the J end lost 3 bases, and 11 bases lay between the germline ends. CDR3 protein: CASSQDPNRANEKLFF. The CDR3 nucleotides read TGCGCCAGCAGCCAAGATCCCAACAGGGCTAATGAAAAACTGTTTTTT.

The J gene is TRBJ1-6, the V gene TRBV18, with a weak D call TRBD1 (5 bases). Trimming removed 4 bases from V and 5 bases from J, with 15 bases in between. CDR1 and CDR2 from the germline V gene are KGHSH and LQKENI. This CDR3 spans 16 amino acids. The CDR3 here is CASSQSPGRNNSPLHF. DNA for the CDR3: TGTGCCAGCTCACAATCTCCGGGACGCAATAATTCACCCCTCCACTTT.

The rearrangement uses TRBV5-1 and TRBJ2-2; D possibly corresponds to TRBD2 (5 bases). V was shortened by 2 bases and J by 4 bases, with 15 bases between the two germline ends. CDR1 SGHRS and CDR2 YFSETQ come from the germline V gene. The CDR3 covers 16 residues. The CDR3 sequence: CASSFAVSGSTGELFF. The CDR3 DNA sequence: TGCGCCAGCAGCTTTGCAGTCAGCGGTTCCACCGGGGAGCTGTTTTTT.

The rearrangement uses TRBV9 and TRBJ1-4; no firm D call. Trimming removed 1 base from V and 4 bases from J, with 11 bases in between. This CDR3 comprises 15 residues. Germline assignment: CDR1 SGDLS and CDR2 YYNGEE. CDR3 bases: TGTGCCAGCAGCGTAAGAGGGATGGATAATGAAAAACTGTTTTTT. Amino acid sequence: CASSVRGMDNEKLFF. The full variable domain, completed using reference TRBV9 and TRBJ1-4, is DSGVTQTPKHLITATGQRVTLRCSPRSGDLSVYWYQQSLDQGLQFLIQYYNGEERAKGNILERFSAQQFPDLHSELNLSSLELGDSALYFCASSVRGMDNEKLFFGSGTQLSVL.

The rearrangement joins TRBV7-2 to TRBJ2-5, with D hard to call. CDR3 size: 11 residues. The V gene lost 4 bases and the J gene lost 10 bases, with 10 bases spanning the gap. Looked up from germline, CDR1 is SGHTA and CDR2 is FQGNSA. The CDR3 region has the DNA TGTGCCAGCAGCTCGAGCCGGGTCCAGTACTTC. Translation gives CASSSSRVQYF.

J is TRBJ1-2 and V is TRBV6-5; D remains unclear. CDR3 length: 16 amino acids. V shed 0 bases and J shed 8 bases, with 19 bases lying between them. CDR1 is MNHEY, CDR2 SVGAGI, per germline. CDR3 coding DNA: TGTGCCAGCAGTTACTCGAACGGACCCCGGGCCGGGGGCTACACCTTC. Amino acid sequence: CASSYSNGPRAGGYTF.

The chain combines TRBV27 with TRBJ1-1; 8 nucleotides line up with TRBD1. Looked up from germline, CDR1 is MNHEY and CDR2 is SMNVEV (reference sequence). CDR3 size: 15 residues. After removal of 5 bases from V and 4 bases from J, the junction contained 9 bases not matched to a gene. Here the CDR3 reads CASSPQGAVGTEAFF. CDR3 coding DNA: TGTGCCAGCAGTCCGCAGGGGGCCGTAGGCACTGAAGCTTTCTTT.

The CDR3 bases are TGTGCCAGCAGCTTAGGGGATGTCGGGTGGGGTGGCTACACCTTC. Translation: CASSLGDVGWGGYTF. V usage is TRBV7-2 and J usage is TRBJ1-2; D is unresolved. The V gene's germline CDR1 is SGHTA and CDR2 FQGNSA. This CDR3 region has 15 residues. Trimming shortened V by 1 base and J by 7 bases, and 16 bases separated the two germline ends.

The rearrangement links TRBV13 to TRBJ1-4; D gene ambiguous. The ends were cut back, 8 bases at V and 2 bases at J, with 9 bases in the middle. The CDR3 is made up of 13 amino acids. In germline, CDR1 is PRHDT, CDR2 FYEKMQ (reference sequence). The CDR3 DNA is TGTGCCAGCGGCGGGGTGACTAATGAAAAACTGTTTTTT. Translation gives CASGGVTNEKLFF. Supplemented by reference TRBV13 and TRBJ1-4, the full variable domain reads AAGVIQSPRHLIKEKRETATLKCYPIPRHDTVYWYQQGPGQDPQFLISFYEKMQSDKGSIPDRFSAQQFSDYHSELNMSSLELGDSALYFCASGGVTNEKLFFGSGTQLSVL.

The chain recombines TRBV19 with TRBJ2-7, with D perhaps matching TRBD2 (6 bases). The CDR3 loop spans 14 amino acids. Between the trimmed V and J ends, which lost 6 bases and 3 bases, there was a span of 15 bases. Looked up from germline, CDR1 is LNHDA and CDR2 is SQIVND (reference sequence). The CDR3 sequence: CASSPPAGLYEQYF. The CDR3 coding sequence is TGTGCCAGTAGCCCTCCAGCGGGCCTCTACGAGCAGTACTTC.

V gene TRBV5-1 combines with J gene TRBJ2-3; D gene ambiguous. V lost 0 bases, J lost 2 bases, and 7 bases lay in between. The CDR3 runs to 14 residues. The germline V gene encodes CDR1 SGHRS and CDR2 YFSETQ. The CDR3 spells CASSLVWVTDTQYF. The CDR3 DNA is TGCGCCAGCAGCTTGGTCTGGGTCACAGATACGCAGTATTTT.

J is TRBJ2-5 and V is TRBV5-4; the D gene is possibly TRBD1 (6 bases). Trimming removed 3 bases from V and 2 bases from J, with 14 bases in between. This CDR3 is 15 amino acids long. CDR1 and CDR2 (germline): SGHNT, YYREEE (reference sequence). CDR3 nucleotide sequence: TGTGCCAGCAGCTCGATAGGGGGTATACAAGAGACCCAGTACTTC. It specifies CASSSIGGIQETQYF.

The CDR3 sequence: CASSSGAGGADGYTF. Here the CDR3 DNA reads TGTGCCAGCAGCTCGGGGGCAGGGGGCGCAGATGGCTACACCTTC. The V call is TRBV11-3, the J call TRBJ1-2, with 8 positions matching TRBD1. Germline assignment: CDR1 SGHNT and CDR2 YENEEA. The V gene end was trimmed by 4 bases and the J gene end by 6 bases; junction bases not matched to a gene: 10. The CDR3 sequence is 15 residues long.

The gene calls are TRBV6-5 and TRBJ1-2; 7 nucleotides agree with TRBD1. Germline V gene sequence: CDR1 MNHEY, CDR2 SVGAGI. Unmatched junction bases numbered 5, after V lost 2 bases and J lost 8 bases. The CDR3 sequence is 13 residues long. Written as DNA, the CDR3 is TGTGCCAGCAGTTACGGGCAGGGGGTAGGCTACACCTTC. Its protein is CASSYGQGVGYTF.

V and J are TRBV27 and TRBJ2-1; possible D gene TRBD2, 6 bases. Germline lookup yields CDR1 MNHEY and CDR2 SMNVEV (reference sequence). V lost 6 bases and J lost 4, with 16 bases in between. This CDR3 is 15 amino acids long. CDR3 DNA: TGTGCCAGCAGCCCGACGGAGGGGAGATACAATGAGCAGTTCTTC. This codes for CASSPTEGRYNEQFF.

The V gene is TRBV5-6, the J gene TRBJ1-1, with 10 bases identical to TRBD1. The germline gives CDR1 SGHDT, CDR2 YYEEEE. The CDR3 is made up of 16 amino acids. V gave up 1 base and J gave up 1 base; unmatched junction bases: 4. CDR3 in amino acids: CASSLLGQGRNTEAFF. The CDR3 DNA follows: TGTGCCAGCAGCTTGTTGGGACAGGGGAGGAACACTGAAGCTTTCTTT.

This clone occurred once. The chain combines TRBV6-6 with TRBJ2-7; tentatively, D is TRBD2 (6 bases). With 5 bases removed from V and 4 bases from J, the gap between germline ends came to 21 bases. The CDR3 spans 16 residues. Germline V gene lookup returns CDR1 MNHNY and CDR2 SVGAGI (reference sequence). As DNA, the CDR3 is TGTGCCAGCAGTCCCCCCCGCAGGGAGGTAGGATACGAGCAGTACTTC. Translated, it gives CASSPPRREVGYEQYF.

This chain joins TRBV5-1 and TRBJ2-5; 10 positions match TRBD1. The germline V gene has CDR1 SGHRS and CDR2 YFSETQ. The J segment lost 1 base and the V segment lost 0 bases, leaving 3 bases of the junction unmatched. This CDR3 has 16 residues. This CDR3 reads CASSLGDRGVQETQYF. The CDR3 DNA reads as TGCGCCAGCAGCTTGGGGGACAGGGGAGTCCAAGAGACCCAGTACTTC.

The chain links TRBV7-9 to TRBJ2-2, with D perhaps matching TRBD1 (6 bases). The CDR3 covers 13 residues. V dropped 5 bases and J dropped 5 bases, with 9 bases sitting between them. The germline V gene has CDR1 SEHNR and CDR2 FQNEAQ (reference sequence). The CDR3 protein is CASSRDRTGELFF. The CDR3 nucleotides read TGTGCCAGCAGCCGTGACAGGACCGGGGAGCTGTTTTTT.

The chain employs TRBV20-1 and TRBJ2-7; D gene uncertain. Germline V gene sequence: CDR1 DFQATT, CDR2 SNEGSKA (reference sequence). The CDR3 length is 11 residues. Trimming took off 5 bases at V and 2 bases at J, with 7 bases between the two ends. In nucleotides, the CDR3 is TGCAGTGCTCCACGAGCCTACGAGCAGTACTTC. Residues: CSAPRAYEQYF.

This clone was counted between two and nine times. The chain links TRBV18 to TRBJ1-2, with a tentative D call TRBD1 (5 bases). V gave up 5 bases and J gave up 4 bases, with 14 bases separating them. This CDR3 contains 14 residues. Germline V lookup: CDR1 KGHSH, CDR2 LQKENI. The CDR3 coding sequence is TGTGCCAGCTCAGTAGCCAGGGATCCCTATGGCTACACCTTC. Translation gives CASSVARDPYGYTF. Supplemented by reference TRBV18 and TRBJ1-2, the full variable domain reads NAGVMQNPRHLVRRRGQEARLRCSPMKGHSHVYWYRQLPEEGLKFMVYLQKENIIDESGMPKERFSAEFPKEGPSILRIQQVVRGDSAAYFCASSVARDPYGYTFGSGTRLTVV.